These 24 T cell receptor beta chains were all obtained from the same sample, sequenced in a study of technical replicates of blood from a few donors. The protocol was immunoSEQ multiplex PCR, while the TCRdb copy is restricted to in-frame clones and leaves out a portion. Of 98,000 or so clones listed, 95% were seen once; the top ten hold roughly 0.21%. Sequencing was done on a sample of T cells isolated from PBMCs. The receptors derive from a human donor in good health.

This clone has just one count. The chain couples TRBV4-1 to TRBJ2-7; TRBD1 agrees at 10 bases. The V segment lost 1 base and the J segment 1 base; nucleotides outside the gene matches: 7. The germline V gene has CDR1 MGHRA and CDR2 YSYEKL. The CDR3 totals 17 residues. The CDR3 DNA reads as TGCGCCAGCAGCCAAGGGGTAGTGGGACAGGGGTCCTACGAGCAGTACTTC. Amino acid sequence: CASSQGVVGQGSYEQYF.

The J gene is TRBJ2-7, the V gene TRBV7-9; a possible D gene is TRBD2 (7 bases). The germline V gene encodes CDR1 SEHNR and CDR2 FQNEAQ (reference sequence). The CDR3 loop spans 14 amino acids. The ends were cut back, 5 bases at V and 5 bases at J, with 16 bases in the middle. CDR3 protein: CASSLSGGEDEQYF. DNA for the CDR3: TGTGCCAGCAGCCTCTCGGGGGGCGAAGACGAGCAGTACTTC.

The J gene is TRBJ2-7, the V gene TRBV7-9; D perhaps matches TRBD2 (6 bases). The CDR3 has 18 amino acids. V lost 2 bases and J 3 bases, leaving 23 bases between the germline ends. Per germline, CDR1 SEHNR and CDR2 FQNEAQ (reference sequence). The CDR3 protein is CASSLSGGQGEGNYEQYF. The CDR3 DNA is TGTGCCAGCAGCTTATCCGGGGGTCAGGGTGAAGGGAACTACGAGCAGTACTTC.

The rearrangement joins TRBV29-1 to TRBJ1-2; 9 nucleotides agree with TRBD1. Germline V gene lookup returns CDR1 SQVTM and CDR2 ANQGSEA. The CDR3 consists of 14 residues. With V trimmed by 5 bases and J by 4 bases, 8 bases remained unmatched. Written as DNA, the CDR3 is TGCAGCGTTCCCGTTCGACAGGGGGTCTATGGCTACACCTTC. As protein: CSVPVRQGVYGYTF.

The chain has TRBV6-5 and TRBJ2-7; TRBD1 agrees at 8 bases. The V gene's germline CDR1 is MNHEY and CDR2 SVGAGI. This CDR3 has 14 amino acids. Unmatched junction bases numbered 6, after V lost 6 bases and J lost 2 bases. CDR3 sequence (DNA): TGTGCCAGCAGCAGGACAGGGTTGACCTACGAGCAGTACTTC. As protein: CASSRTGLTYEQYF.

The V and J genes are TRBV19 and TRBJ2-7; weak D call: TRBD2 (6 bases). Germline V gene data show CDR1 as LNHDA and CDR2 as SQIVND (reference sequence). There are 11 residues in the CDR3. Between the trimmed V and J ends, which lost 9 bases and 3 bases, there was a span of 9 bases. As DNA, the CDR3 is TGTGCCAGCGGGACTTACTACGAGCAGTACTTC. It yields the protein CASGTYYEQYF.

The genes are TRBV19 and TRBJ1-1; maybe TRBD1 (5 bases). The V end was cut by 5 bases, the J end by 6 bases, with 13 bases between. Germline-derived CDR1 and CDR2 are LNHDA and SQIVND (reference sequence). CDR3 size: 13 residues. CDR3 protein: CASSAGLIAEAFF. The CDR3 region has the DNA TGTGCCAGTAGTGCAGGGTTAATCGCTGAAGCTTTCTTT.

The CDR3 is CASSQDGGDTQYF. CDR3 DNA sequence: TGCGCCAGCAGCCAAGACGGAGGAGATACGCAGTATTTT. This chain connects TRBV4-1 to TRBJ2-3; tentatively, D is TRBD2 (5 bases). The CDR3 sequence is 13 residues long. Germline assignment: CDR1 MGHRA and CDR2 YSYEKL. V lost 0 bases and J 5 bases, leaving 6 bases between the germline ends.

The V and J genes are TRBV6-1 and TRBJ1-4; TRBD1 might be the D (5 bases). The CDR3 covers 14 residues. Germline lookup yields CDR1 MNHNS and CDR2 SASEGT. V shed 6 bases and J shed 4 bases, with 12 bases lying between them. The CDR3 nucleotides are TGTGCCAGCAGCTTACAGGACTATAATGAAAAACTGTTTTTT. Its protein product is CASSLQDYNEKLFF.

As DNA, the CDR3 is TGTGCCAGCAGGCGACGGGGGTCCTACGAGCAGTACTTC. Translated: CASRRRGSYEQYF. The chain links TRBV2 to TRBJ2-7; the D gene is possibly TRBD2 (6 bases). The germline V and J ends were trimmed by 6 bases and 1 base, with 10 bases remaining between them. The CDR3 consists of 13 residues. CDR1 is SNHLY and CDR2 is FYNNEI in the germline V gene.

The DNA for the CDR3 is TGTGCCAGCTCACCAAGGACAGGGGTTACAACTAATGAAAAACTGTTTTTT. It yields the protein CASSPRTGVTTNEKLFF. The rearrangement links TRBV18 to TRBJ1-4; 9 bases map to TRBD1. CDR3 length equals 17 residues. The V gene end was trimmed by 2 bases and the J gene end by 0 bases; junction bases not matched to a gene: 4. From germline, CDR1 is KGHSH and CDR2 LQKENI.

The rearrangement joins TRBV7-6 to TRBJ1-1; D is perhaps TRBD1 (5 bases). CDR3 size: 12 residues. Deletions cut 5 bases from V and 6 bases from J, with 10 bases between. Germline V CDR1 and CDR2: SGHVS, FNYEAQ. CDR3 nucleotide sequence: TGTGCCAGCAGCCTCGTAGGGGCTGAAGCTTTCTTT. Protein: CASSLVGAEAFF. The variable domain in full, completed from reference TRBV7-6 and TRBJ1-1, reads GAGVSQSPRYKVTKRGQDVALRCDPISGHVSLYWYRQALGQGPEFLTYFNYEAQQDKSGLPNDRFSAERPEGSISTLTIQRTEQRDSAMYRCASSLVGAEAFFGQGTRLTVV.

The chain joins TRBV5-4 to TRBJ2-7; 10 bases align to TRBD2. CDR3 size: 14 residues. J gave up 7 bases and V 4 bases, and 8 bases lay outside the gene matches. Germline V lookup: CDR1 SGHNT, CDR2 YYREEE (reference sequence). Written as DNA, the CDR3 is TGTGCCAGCAGCAAGCCCGGGACTAGCGAGGAGCAGTACTTC. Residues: CASSKPGTSEEQYF.

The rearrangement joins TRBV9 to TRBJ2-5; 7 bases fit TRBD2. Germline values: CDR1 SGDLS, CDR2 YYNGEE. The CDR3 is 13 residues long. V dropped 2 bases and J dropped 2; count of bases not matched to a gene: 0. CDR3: CASSVRGQETQYF. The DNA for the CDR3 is TGTGCCAGCAGCGTGCGGGGGCAAGAGACCCAGTACTTC.

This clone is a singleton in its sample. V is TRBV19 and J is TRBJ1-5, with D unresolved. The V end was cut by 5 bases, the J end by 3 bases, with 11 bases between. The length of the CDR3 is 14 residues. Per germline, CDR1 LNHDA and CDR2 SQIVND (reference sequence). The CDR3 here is CASSPPLYNQPQHF. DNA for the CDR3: TGTGCCAGTAGTCCCCCTCTTTACAATCAGCCCCAGCATTTT.

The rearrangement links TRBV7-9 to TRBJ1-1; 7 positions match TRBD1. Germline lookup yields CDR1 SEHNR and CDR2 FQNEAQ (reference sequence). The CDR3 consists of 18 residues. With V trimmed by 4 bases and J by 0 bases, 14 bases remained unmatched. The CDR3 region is CASSSRSTGAPMNTEAFF. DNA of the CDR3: TGTGCCAGCAGCTCAAGGAGTACAGGGGCTCCTATGAACACTGAAGCTTTCTTT.

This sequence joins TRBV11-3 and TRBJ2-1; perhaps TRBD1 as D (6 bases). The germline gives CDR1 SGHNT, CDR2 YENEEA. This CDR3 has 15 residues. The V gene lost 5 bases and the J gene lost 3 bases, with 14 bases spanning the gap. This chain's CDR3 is CASSRGQGYYNEQFF. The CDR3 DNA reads TGTGCCAGCAGCCGTGGCCAGGGGTACTACAATGAGCAGTTCTTC.

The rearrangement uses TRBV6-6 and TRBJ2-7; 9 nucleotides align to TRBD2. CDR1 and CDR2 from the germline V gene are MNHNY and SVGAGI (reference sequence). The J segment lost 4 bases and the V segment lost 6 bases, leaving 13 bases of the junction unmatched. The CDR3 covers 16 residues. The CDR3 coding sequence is TGTGCCAGCAGCCTAAATGGCGGGGGGGCTCTTTACGAGCAGTACTTC. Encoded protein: CASSLNGGGALYEQYF.

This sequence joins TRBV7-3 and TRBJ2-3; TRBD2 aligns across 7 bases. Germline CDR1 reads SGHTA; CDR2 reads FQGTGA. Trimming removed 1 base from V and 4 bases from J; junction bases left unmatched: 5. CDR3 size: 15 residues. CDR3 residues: CASSLISGGSDTQYF. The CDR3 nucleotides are TGTGCCAGCAGCTTAATTTCGGGGGGATCAGATACGCAGTATTTT. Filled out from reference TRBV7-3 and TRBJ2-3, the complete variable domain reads GAGVSQTPSNKVTEKGKYVELRCDPISGHTALYWYRQSLGQGPEFLIYFQGTGAADDSGLPNDRFFAVRPEGSVSTLKIQRTERGDSAVYLCASSLISGGSDTQYFGPGTRLTVL.

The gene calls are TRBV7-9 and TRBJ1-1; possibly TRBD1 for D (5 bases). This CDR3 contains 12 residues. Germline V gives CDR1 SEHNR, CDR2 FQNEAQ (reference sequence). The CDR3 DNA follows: TGTGCGTCGAGGACATACAACACTGAAGCTTTCTTT. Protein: CASRTYNTEAFF. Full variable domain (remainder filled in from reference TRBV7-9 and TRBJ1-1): DTGVSQNPRHKITKRGQNVTFRCDPISEHNRLYWYRQTLGQGPEFLTYFQNEAQLEKSRLLSDRFSAERPKGSFSTLEIQRTEQGDSAMYLCASRTYNTEAFFGQGTRLTVV.

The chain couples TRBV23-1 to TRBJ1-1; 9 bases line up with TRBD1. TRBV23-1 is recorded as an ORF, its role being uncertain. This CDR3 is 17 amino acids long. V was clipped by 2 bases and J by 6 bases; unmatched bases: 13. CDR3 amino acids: CASSQPSAGQGFSEAFF. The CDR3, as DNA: TGCGCCAGCAGTCAACCCTCGGCGGGACAGGGTTTCTCTGAAGCTTTCTTT.

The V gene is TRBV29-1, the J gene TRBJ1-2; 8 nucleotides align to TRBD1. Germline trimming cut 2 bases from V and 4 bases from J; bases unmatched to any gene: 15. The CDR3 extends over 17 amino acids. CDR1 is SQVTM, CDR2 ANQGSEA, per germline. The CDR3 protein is CSVESLYAGGAGYGYTF. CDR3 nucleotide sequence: TGCAGCGTTGAATCGCTCTACGCAGGGGGCGCCGGCTATGGCTACACCTTC.

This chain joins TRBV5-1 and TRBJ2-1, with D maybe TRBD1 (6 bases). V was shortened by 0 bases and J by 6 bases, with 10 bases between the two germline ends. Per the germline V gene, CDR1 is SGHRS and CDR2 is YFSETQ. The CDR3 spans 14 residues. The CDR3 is CASSLGVQGNEQFF. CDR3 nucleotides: TGCGCCAGCAGCTTGGGTGTACAGGGCAATGAGCAGTTCTTC.

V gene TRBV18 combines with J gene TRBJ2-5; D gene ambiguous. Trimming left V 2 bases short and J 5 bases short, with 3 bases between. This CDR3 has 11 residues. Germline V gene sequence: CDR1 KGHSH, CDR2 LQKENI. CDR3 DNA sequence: TGTGCCAGCTCACCAGCGGAGACCCAGTACTTC. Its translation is CASSPAETQYF.